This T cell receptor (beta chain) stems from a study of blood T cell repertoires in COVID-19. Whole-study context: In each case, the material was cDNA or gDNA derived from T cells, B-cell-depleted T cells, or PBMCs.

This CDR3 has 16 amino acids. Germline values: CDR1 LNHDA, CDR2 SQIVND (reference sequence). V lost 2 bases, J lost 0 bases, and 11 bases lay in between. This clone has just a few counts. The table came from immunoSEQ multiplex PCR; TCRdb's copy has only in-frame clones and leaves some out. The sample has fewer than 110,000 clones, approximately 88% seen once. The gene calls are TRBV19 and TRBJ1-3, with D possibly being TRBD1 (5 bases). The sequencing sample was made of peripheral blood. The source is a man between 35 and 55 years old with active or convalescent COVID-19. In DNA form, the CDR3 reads TGTGCCAGTAGTATAACTCCGACAGTCTCTGGAAACACCATATATTTT. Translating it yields CASSITPTVSGNTIYF.